The 20 T cell receptor beta chains in this list originate from one sample, sequenced in a study of OX40 agonist ivuxolimab in advanced cancers. Sequencing was performed with immunoSEQ multiplex PCR; in TCRdb, only in-frame clones are kept and a portion is missing. The table lists about 30,000 clones, about 74% of them singletons. The sequencing used CD4+ or CD8+ T cells sorted from blood, collected in a trial of the OX40 agonist ivuxolimab. These receptors came from an adult with an advanced solid tumor such as melanoma, head and neck, liver or kidney cancer.

The V gene is TRBV7-2, the J gene TRBJ2-5; TRBD1 matches at 7 bases. The germline V gene encodes CDR1 SGHTA and CDR2 FQGNSA. This CDR3 is built from 14 residues. V gave up 5 bases and J gave up 2 bases; unmatched junction bases: 5. The CDR3 reads CASSPWTGQETQYF. CDR3 nucleotide sequence: TGTGCCAGCAGCCCATGGACAGGTCAAGAGACCCAGTACTTC. Full variable domain (outside the CDR3, taken from reference TRBV7-2 and TRBJ2-5): GAGVSQSPSNKVTEKGKDVELRCDPISGHTALYWYRQSLGQGLEFLIYFQGNSAPDKSGLPSDRFSAERTGGSVSTLTIQRTQQEDSAVYLCASSPWTGQETQYFGPGTRLLVL.

Within the sample, this clone is medium-sized. This sequence joins TRBV5-4 and TRBJ1-1, with a weak D call TRBD1 (5 bases). This CDR3 region has 13 residues. CDR1 and CDR2 from the germline V gene are SGHNT and YYREEE (reference sequence). Trimming shortened V by 2 bases and J by 7 bases, and 12 bases separated the two germline ends. The CDR3 is CASSLGGTGEAFF. For the CDR3, the DNA is TGTGCCAGCAGCTTAGGTGGGACTGGTGAAGCTTTCTTT.

J is TRBJ1-2 and V is TRBV2; 10 bases line up with TRBD1. The length of the CDR3 is 14 residues. The J segment lost 3 bases and the V segment lost 6 bases, leaving 4 bases of the junction unmatched. Germline V CDR1 and CDR2: SNHLY, FYNNEI. In nucleotides, the CDR3 is TGTGCCAGCAGCCGGACAGGGGGGGACTATGGCTACACCTTC. This gives the protein CASSRTGGDYGYTF.

J is TRBJ1-6 and V is TRBV10-3; no clear D gene. The length of the CDR3 is 16 residues. CDR1 ENHRY and CDR2 SYGVKD come from the germline V gene. V was clipped by 0 bases and J by 5 bases, with 11 bases between them. The CDR3 is CAISESFWGNNSPLHF. The CDR3 region has the DNA TGTGCCATCAGTGAGTCCTTTTGGGGTAATAATTCACCCCTCCACTTT.

This clone was seen a handful of times. This chain links TRBV15 with TRBJ2-7; D is undetermined. From germline, CDR1 is LNHNV and CDR2 YYDKDF (reference sequence). The V and J ends lost 9 bases and 12 bases respectively, with 24 bases between them. This CDR3 region has 13 residues. CDR3 in amino acids: CATKPVEHLIPYF. The CDR3 nucleotides read TGTGCCACAAAACCCGTGGAACACCTAATCCCGTACTTC.

The rearrangement uses TRBV9 and TRBJ2-7; 7 positions agree with TRBD2. V lost 4 bases, J lost 5 bases, and 12 bases stayed unmatched. The CDR3 runs to 15 residues. Germline CDR1 SGDLS, CDR2 YYNGEE. The CDR3, as DNA: TGTGCCAGCAGCCCCGAGACGGGGGGTGACGACGAGCAGTACTTC. Translated: CASSPETGGDDEQYF.

For this clone: Other nucleotide sequences from this sample produce the same CDR3. The chain carries TRBV2 and TRBJ2-1, with D perhaps matching TRBD2 (5 bases). In germline, CDR1 is SNHLY, CDR2 FYNNEI. The CDR3 length is 16 residues. Trimming left V 3 bases short and J 14 bases short, with 26 bases between. The CDR3: CASSDVGLTNTMRKFF. CDR3 coding DNA: TGTGCCAGCAGTGACGTAGGACTCACTAATACAATGAGGAAGTTCTTC.

This clone was observed a few times. The chain has TRBV7-6 and TRBJ1-4, with D perhaps matching TRBD1 (5 bases). Trimming removed 0 bases at V and 0 bases at J, with 5 bases between. Per germline, CDR1 SGHVS and CDR2 FNYEAQ. The CDR3 is 15 amino acids. CDR3 region: CASSLAGATNEKLFF. CDR3 bases: TGTGCCAGCAGCTTAGCGGGGGCAACTAATGAAAAACTGTTTTTT.

The chain carries TRBV4-1 and TRBJ1-6; possible D gene TRBD1, 5 bases. The ends were cut back, 0 bases at V and 6 bases at J, with 18 bases in the middle. The germline V gene encodes CDR1 MGHRA and CDR2 YSYEKL. The CDR3 spans 18 residues. The CDR3 DNA is TGCGCCAGCAGCCAAGAGTTTACAGACCCGAGGGGTAATTCACCCCTCCACTTT. It is translated as CASSQEFTDPRGNSPLHF.

This clone showed up just a few times. This chain connects TRBV6-4 to TRBJ1-6; D is perhaps TRBD1 (6 bases). CDR3 length equals 15 residues. The germline V gene has CDR1 MRHNA and CDR2 SNTAGT. With 5 bases removed from V and 6 bases from J, the gap between germline ends came to 14 bases. The chain's CDR3 is CASSYGGALNSPLHF. The DNA for the CDR3 is TGTGCCAGCAGTTACGGGGGGGCGCTTAATTCACCCCTCCACTTT.

On this clone: This could be a read error, since a much larger clone is one nucleotide away. The J gene is TRBJ2-7, the V gene TRBV7-2; D is unresolved. The length of the CDR3 is 11 residues. Trimming removed 4 bases from V and 4 bases from J, with 5 bases in between. The germline V gene encodes CDR1 SGHTA and CDR2 FQGNSA. CDR3 sequence reads: CASSSMYEQYF. CDR3 nucleotide sequence: TGTGCCAGCAGCTCAATGTACGAGCAGTACTTC.

In this sample, this clone turned up a few times. The chain joins TRBV2 to TRBJ1-5; D gene unclear. Germline CDR1 SNHLY, CDR2 FYNNEI. CDR3 length: 14 amino acids. Trimming removed 8 bases from V and 6 bases from J, with 17 bases in between. CDR3 in DNA: TGTGCCAGCCACGTAGCCGGGAGAGTTCAGCCCCAGCATTTT. The encoded protein is CASHVAGRVQPQHF.

In this sample, this clone turned up once. The chain combines TRBV6-5 with TRBJ1-5, with TRBD1 matching over 7 bases. Trimming took 7 bases from V and 7 from J; bases not matched to a gene: 10. Germline V gene sequence: CDR1 MNHEY, CDR2 SVGAGI. The CDR3 is 14 amino acids. The CDR3 coding sequence is TGTGCCAGCAAACCCGCGACAGGGAGCCAGCCCCAGCATTTT. It translates to CASKPATGSQPQHF.

The chain links TRBV9 to TRBJ1-1; D might be TRBD1 (5 bases). Trimming left V 3 bases short and J 5 bases short, with 17 bases between. The CDR3 is 15 amino acids. From germline, CDR1 is SGDLS and CDR2 YYNGEE. CDR3 in DNA: TGTGCCAGCAGCGCGCCCGGGCAGGGAGGGACTGAAGCTTTCTTT. Translation gives CASSAPGQGGTEAFF. Full variable domain (missing parts from reference TRBV9 and TRBJ1-1): DSGVTQTPKHLITATGQRVTLRCSPRSGDLSVYWYQQSLDQGLQFLIQYYNGEERAKGNILERFSAQQFPDLHSELNLSSLELGDSALYFCASSAPGQGGTEAFFGQGTRLTVV.

The rearrangement uses TRBV4-2 and TRBJ1-1, with D unresolved. The CDR3 has 13 amino acids. Germline V lookup: CDR1 LGHNA, CDR2 YNFKEQ. V was cut by 0 bases and J by 3 bases, with 5 bases left in between. CDR3 sequence (DNA): TGTGCCAGCAGCCAAGAGGCGGACACTGAAGCTTTCTTT. This translates into CASSQEADTEAFF.

The rearrangement joins TRBV30 to TRBJ1-1; D unclear. Between the trimmed V and J ends, which lost 2 bases and 3 bases, there was a span of 10 bases. The CDR3 length is 13 residues. Germline V CDR1 and CDR2: GTSNPN, SVGIG (reference sequence). The CDR3: CAWSKNWDTEAFF. Written as DNA, the CDR3 is TGTGCCTGGAGTAAAAATTGGGACACTGAAGCTTTCTTT.

V and J are TRBV10-2 and TRBJ2-5; a possible D gene is TRBD2 (5 bases). V lost 6 bases, J lost 5 bases, and 13 bases lay in between. CDR1 and CDR2 (germline): WSHSY, SAAADI. This CDR3 region has 13 residues. The CDR3 region is CASRRGLTETQYF. DNA for the CDR3: TGCGCCAGCAGGAGAGGACTTACGGAGACCCAGTACTTC.

The chain couples TRBV25-1 to TRBJ2-4; D possibly corresponds to TRBD1 (5 bases). The CDR3 has 15 residues. The germline V gene encodes CDR1 MGHDK and CDR2 SYGVNS. With 1 base removed from V and 6 bases from J, the gap between germline ends came to 13 bases. CDR3 sequence reads: CASSELRQTINIQYF. The CDR3 DNA reads as TGTGCCAGCAGTGAATTGAGACAGACAATAAACATTCAGTACTTC. The whole variable domain, remainder taken from reference TRBV25-1 and TRBJ2-4, is EADIYQTPRYLVIGTGKKITLECSQTMGHDKMYWYQQDPGMELHLIHYSYGVNSTEKGDLSSESTVSRIRTEHFPLTLESARPSHTSQYLCASSELRQTINIQYFGAGTRLSVL.

The gene calls are TRBV5-8 and TRBJ2-2; D may be TRBD2 (5 bases). With 1 base removed from V and 3 bases from J, the gap between germline ends came to 7 bases. The CDR3 loop spans 14 amino acids. Germline CDR1 reads SGHTS; CDR2 reads YDEGEE. The CDR3 loop reads CASSLPGDTGELFF. CDR3 DNA sequence: TGTGCCAGCAGCTTGCCCGGGGACACCGGGGAGCTGTTTTTT.

This clone occurred once. The chain is built from TRBV29-1 and TRBJ2-3; TRBD2 matches at 14 bases. Losses at the gene ends were 6 bases for V and 1 base for J; bases not matched to a gene: 9. This CDR3 has 17 amino acids. Germline V gene sequence: CDR1 SQVTM, CDR2 ANQGSEA. The CDR3 coding sequence is TGCAGCGTCCTAGGGTTGACTAGCGGGGGGGGCACAGATACGCAGTATTTT. Amino acid sequence: CSVLGLTSGGGTDTQYF.